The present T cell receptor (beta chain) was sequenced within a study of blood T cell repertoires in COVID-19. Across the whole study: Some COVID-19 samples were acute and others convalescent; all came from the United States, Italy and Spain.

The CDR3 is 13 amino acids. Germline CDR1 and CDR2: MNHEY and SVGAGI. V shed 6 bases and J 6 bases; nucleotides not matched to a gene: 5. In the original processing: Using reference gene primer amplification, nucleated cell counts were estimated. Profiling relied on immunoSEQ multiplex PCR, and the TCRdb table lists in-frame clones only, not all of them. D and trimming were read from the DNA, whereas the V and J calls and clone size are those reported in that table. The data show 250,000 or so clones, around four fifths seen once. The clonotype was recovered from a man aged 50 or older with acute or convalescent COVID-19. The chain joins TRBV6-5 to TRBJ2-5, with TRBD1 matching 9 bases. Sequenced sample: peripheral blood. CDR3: CASSTGGLKTQYF. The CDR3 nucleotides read TGTGCCAGCAGCACAGGGGGCTTGAAGACCCAGTACTTC.